This T cell receptor (beta chain) was documented in a study of blood T cell repertoires in COVID-19. Study overall: Spain, Italy and the United States supplied samples that represented acute and convalescent COVID-19. T cells, B-cell-depleted T cells, or PBMCs supplied cDNA or gDNA.

The ends were cut back, 2 bases at V and 0 bases at J, with 14 bases in the middle. The CDR3 loop spans 17 amino acids. CDR1 and CDR2 from the germline V gene are LGHNA and YSLEER. In the study's own analysis: Reference gene primer amplification yielded estimated nucleated cell counts. Repertoires were generated with immunoSEQ multiplex PCR, while TCRdb's copy carries only in-frame clones and drops some. From that table come the V and J calls and clone size; the DNA was used to work out D and trimming. The table lists fewer than 60,000 clones, about 79% of them singletons, with about 8% in the top ten.

The source of this sequence is a human donor in a cohort sampled during active COVID-19. Sequencing input: peripheral blood. The chain couples TRBV4-3 to TRBJ1-3; possible D gene TRBD1, 6 bases. The CDR3 coding sequence is TGCGCCAGCAGCCAATCGGGGGCGGGAGGCTCTGGAAACACCATATATTTT. Protein product: CASSQSGAGGSGNTIYF.